This TCR beta chain is drawn from a study of OX40 agonist ivuxolimab in advanced cancers. Regarding the study as a whole: Among the nonresponders, some also had low normalized T-cell clonal expansion.

Profiled with immunoSEQ multiplex PCR; TCRdb holds only in-frame clones, not every one. The data hold tens of thousands of clones, with just under 80% observed a single time. This clone was seen repeatedly, ten times or more. Its cognate antigen is unknown. Looked up from germline, CDR1 is LGHNA and CDR2 is YSLEER. V lost 1 base, J lost 9 bases, and 16 bases lay in between. The CDR3 loop spans 16 amino acids. This sequence originates from an adult with an advanced solid tumor such as melanoma, head and neck, liver or kidney cancer. The V call is TRBV4-3, the J call TRBJ1-6, with a weak D call TRBD1 (6 bases). The material was CD4+ or CD8+ T cells sorted from blood, obtained in a trial of the OX40 agonist ivuxolimab. The CDR3 spells CASSQGAGGLGSPLHF. The CDR3 coding sequence is TGCGCCAGCAGCCAAGGGGCCGGGGGGCTAGGTTCACCCCTCCACTTT.